What follows describes a single TCR beta chain. The antigen is undetermined. Germline CDR1 MNHEY, CDR2 SVGAGI. Deletions cut 2 bases from V and 5 bases from J, with 15 bases between. CDR3 length: 16 amino acids. This entry belongs to a study of vaccination effects on CD4 cells after COVID-19. The ViraFEST assay expanded antigen-specific CD4+ T cells with viral peptide pools before sequencing. Subsequent to a culture period of about ten days, CD4+ T cells were isolated. As their vaccination, participants received two doses of either BNT162b2 or mRNA-1273. A density of about 2 million PBMC per well was used; these cells were cultured with approximately 9.3 IU/ml IL-2 and approximately 10 ug/ml peptides. TCRdb keeps only in-frame clones here, not all; method: immunoSEQ multiplex PCR. The repertoire has under 80,000 clones, 55% to 85% of them found once; the top ten carry 1.2%. Study observations and caveats: Convalescent patients were scarce, and early post-infection timepoints were absent.

This sequence joins TRBV6-5 and TRBJ2-2; tentative D call: TRBD1 (6 bases). This receptor was taken from a human donor who received a COVID-19 vaccine. Specimen: CD4+ T cells from PBMCs cultured with HCoV-229E spike peptides, collected after COVID-19 vaccination. CDR3 protein: CASSYLTGIGTGELFF. CDR3 sequence (DNA): TGTGCCAGCAGTTACCTAACAGGGATTGGGACCGGGGAGCTGTTTTTT.